This TCR beta chain was found in a study of blood T cell repertoires in COVID-19. This CDR3 comprises 20 residues. The V end lost 4 bases, the J end lost 1 base, and 27 bases lay between the germline ends. CDR1 SGHTS and CDR2 YDEGEE come from the germline V gene. Assay: immunoSEQ multiplex PCR; the TCRdb copy retains only in-frame clones and omits some. The sample shows 290,000 or so clones, 90% of them seen only once. Sequenced input: PBMCs or T cells enriched from blood (not recorded which). The sequence derives from a woman under 40 who had recovered from COVID-19. The chain couples TRBV5-8 to TRBJ1-5; D perhaps matches TRBD1 (6 bases). CDR3 protein: CASSLVIRDIWDKSNQPQHF. CDR3 nucleotides: TGTGCCAGCAGCCTGGTAATCAGGGACATTTGGGACAAGAGCAATCAGCCCCAGCATTTT.